Listed below are T cell receptor beta chains from one sample, sequenced in a study of breast tumors, draining lymph nodes, adjacent tissues. TCRdb called the multiplex PCR reads again in MiXCR, with one record for every CDR3 protein. The data contain approximately 150,000 distinct CDR3 sequences, 32% of them singletons. The sequencing sample was made of axillary lymph node tissue. The source is a female donor with breast cancer. Some clones in this sample may be carry-over from other donors' samples. Both conserved end residues are part of each CDR3. D genes are given only for firm matches. Clone size is given for some rows only: seen once, a few or many times, or a class if the clone is expanded.

DNA: TGTGCCAGCAGTTTTGCGGGTTTAGGCGGCTACACCTTC
CDR3: CASSFAGLGGYTF
J: TRBJ1-2
V: TRBV12-3/TRBV12-4
D: -
size: -

DNA: TGTGCCAGCAGCTTGTACACACTCCATTATGGCTACACCTTC
CDR3: CASSLYTLHYGYTF
J: TRBJ1-2
V: TRBV5-5
D: -
size: many

DNA: TGCGCCAGCAGCCAAGGGCAATACCCTTATGGCTACACCTTC
CDR3: CASSQGQYPYGYTF
J: TRBJ1-2
V: TRBV4-1
D: -
size: many

DNA: TGTGCCAGCAGTGTAACAGCCATACAAGAGACCCAGTACTTC
CDR3: CASSVTAIQETQYF
J: TRBJ2-5
V: TRBV2
D: -
size: many

DNA: TGTGCCGGCAGTGGAATTCACGACAATGAGCAGTTCTTC
CDR3: CAGSGIHDNEQFF
J: TRBJ2-1
V: TRBV6-1
D: -
size: few

DNA: TGTGCCAGCTCACCCGGACAGGGGGGCGGATGTGGCTACACCTTC
CDR3: CASSPGQGGGCGYTF
J: TRBJ1-2
V: TRBV18
D: TRBD1
size: -

DNA: TGCGCCAGCAGCGGCGGGACAGGGGGAAACACCTTC
CDR3: CASSGGTGGNTF
J: TRBJ1-2
V: TRBV5-1
D: TRBD1
size: -

DNA: TGCAGTGCTGCTCGGCGGGGTAACTCAAACTATGGCTACACCTTC
CDR3: CSAARRGNSNYGYTF
J: TRBJ1-2
V: TRBV20-1
D: -
size: many

DNA: TGTGCCACCTCCGGGACAGGGAGGCTCTATGGCTACACCTTC
CDR3: CATSGTGRLYGYTF
J: TRBJ1-2
V: TRBV6-6
D: TRBD1
size: many

DNA: TGTGCCAGCACCCCCCGTTCGGGGGAGCTCAATGAGCAGTTCTTC
CDR3: CASTPRSGELNEQFF
J: TRBJ2-1
V: TRBV7-2
D: -
size: many

DNA: TGTGCCAGCAGCCAGAGACGGCCAAACCCCCCAGATACGCAGTATTTT
CDR3: CASSQRRPNPPDTQYF
J: TRBJ2-3
V: TRBV12-3/TRBV12-4
D: -
size: many

DNA: TGCAGTGCCCAAGACGGCAATTCACCCCTCCACTTT
CDR3: CSAQDGNSPLHF
J: TRBJ1-6
V: TRBV20-1
D: -
size: many

DNA: TGTGCCAGCAGCTTGGAGTCCGCTAGCACAGATACGCAGTATTTT
CDR3: CASSLESASTDTQYF
J: TRBJ2-3
V: TRBV5-4
D: -
size: many

DNA: TGTGCCAGCAGCTCGGGACACCCTAATGAAAAACTGTTTTTT
CDR3: CASSSGHPNEKLFF
J: TRBJ1-4
V: TRBV7-2
D: -
size: many

DNA: TGCAGTGCTAGTCAGACAGGGGGACTGTTGTATGAAAAACTGTTTTTT
CDR3: CSASQTGGLLYEKLFF
J: TRBJ1-4
V: TRBV20-1
D: TRBD1
size: -

DNA: TGTGCCAGCAGCCGCGGGACTAGCTTTCCCCAGTACTTC
CDR3: CASSRGTSFPQYF
J: TRBJ2-5
V: TRBV7-9
D: TRBD2
size: -

DNA: TGCAGTGTCGACGGGGGGGGAAACTACGAGCAGTACTTC
CDR3: CSVDGGGNYEQYF
J: TRBJ2-7
V: TRBV20-1
D: TRBD2
size: -

DNA: TGTGCCAGCAGCTCCTATGGACAGGAGAGCACTGAAGCTTTCTTT
CDR3: CASSSYGQESTEAFF
J: TRBJ1-1
V: TRBV7-6
D: TRBD1
size: few

DNA: TGTGCCAGCAGCTTAGAAGGGGGCTACGCAGATACGCAGTATTTT
CDR3: CASSLEGGYADTQYF
J: TRBJ2-3
V: TRBV7-9
D: TRBD1
size: -

DNA: TGTGCCAGCAGCAGGTATCAGGGGTTTTCTGGGGCCAACGTCCTGACTTTC
CDR3: CASSRYQGFSGANVLTF
J: TRBJ2-6
V: TRBV5-8
D: -
size: many

DNA: TGTGCCAGCAGCCAATTGGGGCTGGAGGCCAACGTCCTGACTTTC
CDR3: CASSQLGLEANVLTF
J: TRBJ2-6
V: TRBV3-1
D: -
size: many

DNA: TGTGCCAGCAGTCGAAGCGGGGAAGCCTATGGCTACACCTTC
CDR3: CASSRSGEAYGYTF
J: TRBJ1-2
V: TRBV25-1
D: -
size: many

DNA: TGCAGTGCTAGAAAAGGGGTTGGCTCTAACGAGCAGTACTTC
CDR3: CSARKGVGSNEQYF
J: TRBJ2-7
V: TRBV20-1
D: -
size: many

DNA: TGTGCCACTCGGACGACCTCGGGACCAGATACGCAGTATTTT
CDR3: CATRTTSGPDTQYF
J: TRBJ2-3
V: TRBV6-1
D: -
size: many